These T cell receptor beta chains were read from a single sample in a study of blood T cell repertoires in COVID-19. Sequenced by immunoSEQ multiplex PCR; TCRdb stores in-frame clones only, minus some. Of approximately 280,000 clones in the sample, about 89% are singletons; the top ten hold about 2.7%. Material for sequencing was PBMCs or T cells enriched from blood (not recorded which). The receptors shown here come from a woman aged 18-29 years who had recovered from COVID-19. Both conserved end residues are part of each CDR3. The D gene is left open where the match is weak. Clone sizes are given selectively: once, few, many, or a class where the clone is expanded.

clone_size d_call j_call v_call cdr3_aa cdr3_nt
NA NA TRBJ1-6 TRBV19 CASSPDSISFSPLHF TGTGCCAGTAGCCCGGACAGCATATCCTTTTCACCCCTCCACTTT
NA NA TRBJ2-5 TRBV29-1 CSVEYREETQYF TGCAGCGTTGAATACAGGGAAGAGACCCAGTACTTC
NA NA TRBJ2-7 TRBV7-9 CASSRGEEGVGEQYF TGTGCCAGCAGTCGAGGGGAGGAAGGAGTTGGCGAGCAGTACTTC
few NA TRBJ1-2 TRBV12-3/TRBV12-4 CASTPGGARGYTF TGTGCCAGCACCCCGGGTGGGGCCAGGGGCTACACCTTC
NA TRBD2 TRBJ2-3 TRBV11-2 CASSLGGGGQYF TGTGCCAGCAGCTTAGGGGGGGGAGGGCAGTATTTT
NA TRBD1 TRBJ2-7 TRBV20-1 CSASPPDRVVVAEQYF TGCAGTGCTAGTCCCCCCGACAGGGTTGTTGTCGCCGAGCAGTACTTC
NA NA TRBJ1-2 TRBV9 CASSVGLGRDYGYTF TGTGCCAGCAGCGTAGGACTTGGGAGAGACTATGGCTACACCTTC
NA NA TRBJ1-1 TRBV5-1 CASSTSTEAFF TGCGCCAGCAGCACGAGCACTGAAGCTTTCTTT
NA NA TRBJ2-1 TRBV19 CASSIGQSEQFF TGTGCCAGTAGTATAGGACAATCTGAGCAGTTCTTC
NA NA TRBJ2-6 TRBV5-1 CASSFRTARNTGANVLTF TGCGCCAGCAGCTTTAGAACAGCCAGAAATACTGGGGCCAACGTCCTGACTTTC
many TRBD1 TRBJ1-3 TRBV5-1 CASSLEGQGDFISGNTIYF TGCGCCAGCAGCTTGGAGGGACAGGGGGATTTCATCTCTGGAAACACCATATATTTT
NA TRBD1 TRBJ1-6 TRBV9 CASTMDRDNSPLHF TGTGCCAGCACCATGGACAGGGATAATTCACCCCTCCACTTT
NA NA TRBJ1-5 TRBV19 CASRTYRGRSNQPQHF TGTGCCAGTAGGACGTATAGGGGCAGAAGCAATCAGCCCCAGCATTTT
NA NA TRBJ1-2 TRBV11-2 CASSLDLRVRGGGYTF TGTGCCAGCAGCTTAGATTTAAGGGTCAGGGGTGGTGGCTACACCTTC
NA TRBD1 TRBJ2-3 TRBV2 CASSLLGQGTDTQYF TGTGCCAGCAGTCTCCTTGGACAGGGGACAGATACGCAGTATTTT
NA NA TRBJ2-5 TRBV7-2 CASSRQATYQETQYF TGTGCCAGCAGTAGACAGGCGACTTACCAAGAGACCCAGTACTTC
NA NA TRBJ1-6 TRBV6-1 CASSESRPLHF TGTGCCAGCAGTGAAAGTCGGCCCCTCCACTTT
NA NA TRBJ2-5 TRBV7-2 CASSSGQGGFQETQYF TGTGCCAGCAGCAGCGGACAGGGAGGGTTTCAAGAGACCCAGTACTTC
NA NA TRBJ1-1 TRBV11-1 CASSRLLGGDTEAFF TGTGCCAGCAGCCGACTTCTTGGGGGCGACACTGAAGCTTTCTTT
once NA TRBJ2-4 TRBV21-1 CASSIDSVGVENIQYF TGTGCCAGCAGCATTGATAGCGTAGGCGTCGAAAACATTCAGTACTTC
once TRBD2 TRBJ2-2 TRBV28 CASVAGHTGELFF TGTGCCAGCGTAGCGGGACACACCGGGGAGCTGTTTTTT
NA NA TRBJ1-2 TRBV5-1 CASSLVGTGYGYTF TGCGCCAGCAGCTTGGTTGGTACAGGGTATGGCTACACCTTC
NA NA TRBJ2-1 TRBV30 CAWSLRDEQFF TGTGCCTGGAGTTTGCGGGATGAGCAGTTCTTC
NA NA TRBJ1-6 TRBV7-3 CASSRRNYNSPLHF TGTGCCAGCAGCAGGAGAAACTATAATTCACCCCTCCACTTT
NA TRBD2 TRBJ2-1 TRBV25-1 CASSHSSWTSGNGEQFF TGTGCCAGCAGCCACTCCTCTTGGACTAGCGGGAATGGTGAGCAGTTCTTC
NA TRBD2 TRBJ2-1 TRBV5-1 CASSLATSGSGNEQFF TGCGCCAGCAGCTTGGCGACTAGCGGGAGTGGGAATGAGCAGTTCTTC
NA NA TRBJ2-2 TRBV3-1/TRBV3-2 CASSQEEGNTGELFF TGTGCCAGCAGCCAAGAGGAGGGGAACACCGGGGAGCTGTTTTTT
NA NA TRBJ2-7 TRBV28 CASSLLQPQDSYEQYF TGTGCCAGCAGTTTGCTTCAACCCCAGGACAGTTACGAGCAGTACTTC
NA NA TRBJ1-1 TRBV21-1 CASSLRQRRTEAFF TGTGCCAGCTCCCTAAGGCAGAGGAGGACTGAAGCTTTCTTT
NA NA TRBJ2-7 TRBV2 CASKFSTYEQYF TGTGCCAGCAAATTTAGCACCTACGAGCAGTACTTC
NA NA TRBJ2-7 TRBV6-6 CASIGGVGYEQYF TGTGCCAGCATCGGAGGGGTCGGGTACGAGCAGTACTTC
NA NA TRBJ1-5 TRBV30 CAWSYRAGGDQPQHF TGTGCCTGGAGTTACAGGGCCGGTGGCGATCAGCCCCAGCATTTT
NA NA TRBJ1-1 TRBV10-3 CAISGQALLGAFF TGTGCCATCAGTGGACAGGCCTTGCTCGGAGCTTTCTTT
NA NA TRBJ2-6 TRBV11-3 CASSPDSYSGANVLTF TGTGCCAGCAGCCCCGACAGTTACTCTGGGGCCAACGTCCTGACTTTC
NA TRBD1 TRBJ1-2 TRBV4-3 CASSQNPGGAHGYTF TGCGCCAGCAGCCAGAACCCAGGGGGCGCACATGGCTACACCTTC
NA NA TRBJ2-1 TRBV5-1 CASSLLAGATYNEQFF TGCGCCAGCAGCTTACTGGCGGGGGCTACCTACAATGAGCAGTTCTTC
NA NA TRBJ2-3 TRBV7-2 CASSLAWPDTQYF TGTGCCAGCAGCCTAGCATGGCCAGATACGCAGTATTTT
NA NA TRBJ1-3 TRBV3-1/TRBV3-2 CASSQTDWRNTIYF TGTGCCAGCAGTCAAACAGATTGGAGAAACACCATATATTTT
NA TRBD1 TRBJ1-1 TRBV3-1/TRBV3-2 CASRRDRDSSLQAFF TGTGCCAGCAGACGGGACAGGGATTCCTCCCTGCAAGCTTTCTTT
NA NA TRBJ1-1 TRBV27 CASSPIRGGRTEAFF TGTGCCAGCAGTCCGATCCGGGGGGGGCGCACTGAAGCTTTCTTT
NA TRBD2 TRBJ2-7 TRBV2 CASSAKTTSGSVYEQYF TGTGCCAGCAGTGCTAAAACGACTAGCGGGAGCGTCTACGAGCAGTACTTC
NA NA TRBJ1-1 TRBV2 CASSERNTEAFF TGTGCCAGCAGTGAGCGAAACACTGAAGCTTTCTTT
NA NA TRBJ1-3 TRBV2 CASSTGMKNTIYF TGTGCCAGCAGTACAGGGATGAAAAACACCATATATTTT
NA TRBD2 TRBJ2-7 TRBV7-6 CASSPIAGGGYEQYF TGTGCCAGCAGCCCCATAGCGGGAGGGGGATACGAGCAGTACTTC